This T cell receptor beta chain was captured in a study of T cell responses to AZD1222 COVID-19 vaccine. The wider study: Pooling covered second doses at about 4 or about 12 weeks. Study results and limitations: The study sampled repertoires only after the peak T cell response. Among vaccine-associated CD4 TCRs, coverage spanned spike, with dominance at 160-218 and 743-854.

About this clone itself: What it binds is unknown.

The protocol was immunoSEQ multiplex PCR, while the TCRdb copy is restricted to in-frame clones and leaves out a portion. The data contain about 120,000 clones, around 90% of them seen just once; the ten biggest clones take up 5.4%. Looked up from germline, CDR1 is LNHDA and CDR2 is SQIVND (reference sequence). V lost 6 bases and J 1 base, leaving 9 bases between the germline ends. This CDR3 comprises 13 residues. The starting material was peripheral blood, obtained on day 0 of AZD1222 vaccination. The chain couples TRBV19 to TRBJ2-5; no clear D gene. The sequence was collected from an adult in good health. CDR3 amino acids: CASSRASQETQYF. The DNA for the CDR3 is TGTGCCAGTAGCCGGGCTAGCCAAGAGACCCAGTACTTC. Using reference TRBV19 and TRBJ2-5 for the parts outside the CDR3, the full variable domain is DGGITQSPKYLFRKEGQNVTLSCEQNLNHDAMYWYRQDPGQGLRLIYYSQIVNDFQKGDIAEGYSVSREKKESFPLTVTSAQKNPTAFYLCASSRASQETQYFGPGTRLLVL.